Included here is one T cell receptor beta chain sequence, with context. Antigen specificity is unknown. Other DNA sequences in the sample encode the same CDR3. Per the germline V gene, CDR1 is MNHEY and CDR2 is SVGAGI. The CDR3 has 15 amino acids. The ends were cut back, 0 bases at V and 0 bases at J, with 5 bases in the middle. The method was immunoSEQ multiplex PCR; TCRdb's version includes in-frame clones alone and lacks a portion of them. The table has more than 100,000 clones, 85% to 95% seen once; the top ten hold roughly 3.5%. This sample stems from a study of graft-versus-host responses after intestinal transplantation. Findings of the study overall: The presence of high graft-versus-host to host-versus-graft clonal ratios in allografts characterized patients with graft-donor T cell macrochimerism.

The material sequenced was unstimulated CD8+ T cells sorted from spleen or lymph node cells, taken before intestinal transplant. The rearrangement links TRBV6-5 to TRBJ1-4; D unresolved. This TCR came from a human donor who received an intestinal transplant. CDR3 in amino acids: CASSYSGSTNEKLFF. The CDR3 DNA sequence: TGTGCCAGCAGTTACTCAGGATCAACTAATGAAAAACTGTTTTTT.